Described below is a single TCR beta chain sequence and its context. The antigen is undetermined. This entry comes from a study of CD8 T cells in Susac syndrome. Study-level points and caveats: The authors found sixteen Susac-specific public clones in total CD8+ repertoires and about 5 in CD8+ TEMRA repertoires.

Random hexamers primed reverse transcription of about 0.5 to 1 ug RNA. immunoSEQ multiplex PCR amplified TCR beta CDR3 across 54 Vbeta, 13 Jbeta. TCRdb reprocessed the immunoSEQ multiplex PCR reads with MiXCR, giving one entry per CDR3 protein. The top ten clones hold about 0.18% of a sample with about 130,000 distinct CDR3 sequences, around 93% of them seen once. The V and J ends lost 6 bases and 8 bases, in that order; junction bases with no gene match: 9. Germline CDR1 reads MRHNA; CDR2 reads SNTAGT. This CDR3 is 15 amino acids long. Sequencing used CD8+ T cells from PBMCs. This sequence originates from a human donor with Susac syndrome. This chain joins TRBV6-4 and TRBJ2-1, with 11 nucleotides matching TRBD2. The CDR3: CASRLVAGGVDEQFF. CDR3 DNA: TGTGCCAGCAGACTTGTAGCGGGAGGGGTCGATGAGCAGTTCTTC.